This TCR beta chain was retrieved from a study of shared clonotypes between healthy human individuals. The repertoire was sequenced with immunoSEQ multiplex PCR; TCRdb's copy has only in-frame clones and lacks some. The sample has hundreds of thousands of clones; around 78% are singletons. This CDR3 comprises 14 residues. Trimming removed 3 bases from V and 1 base from J, with 10 bases in between. Germline CDR1 and CDR2: SGDLS and YYNGEE. The source is a woman in her 40s in good health. Some clones in this sample may be carry-over from other donors' samples. The chain employs TRBV9 and TRBJ1-1, with D uncertain. Sequenced sample: PBMCs. This CDR3 reads CASSEQTTNTEAFF. The CDR3 DNA follows: TGTGCCAGCAGCGAGCAAACTACGAACACTGAAGCTTTCTTT. The whole variable domain, remainder taken from reference TRBV9 and TRBJ1-1, is DSGVTQTPKHLITATGQRVTLRCSPRSGDLSVYWYQQSLDQGLQFLIQYYNGEERAKGNILERFSAQQFPDLHSELNLSSLELGDSALYFCASSEQTTNTEAFFGQGTRLTVV.